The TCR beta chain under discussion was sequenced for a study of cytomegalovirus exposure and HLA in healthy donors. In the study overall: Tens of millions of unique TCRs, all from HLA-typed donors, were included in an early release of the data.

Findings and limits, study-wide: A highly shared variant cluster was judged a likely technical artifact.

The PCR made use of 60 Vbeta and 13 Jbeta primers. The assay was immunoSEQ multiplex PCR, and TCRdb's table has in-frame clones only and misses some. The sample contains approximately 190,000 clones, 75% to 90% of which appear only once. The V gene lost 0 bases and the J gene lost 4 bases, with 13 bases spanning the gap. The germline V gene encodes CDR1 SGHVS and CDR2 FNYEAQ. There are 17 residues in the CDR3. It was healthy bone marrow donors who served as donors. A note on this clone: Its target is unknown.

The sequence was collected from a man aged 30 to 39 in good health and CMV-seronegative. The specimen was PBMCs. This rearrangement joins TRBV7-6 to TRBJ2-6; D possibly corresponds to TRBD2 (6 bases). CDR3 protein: CASSLAGGAAGANVLTF. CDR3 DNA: TGTGCCAGCAGCTTAGCGGGCGGGGCAGCCGGGGCCAACGTCCTGACTTTC.